This record looks at one T cell receptor beta chain sequence and its context. The sample holds many counts of this clonotype. Its antigen has not been determined. No per-base quality is available; no much larger clone lies one base away. The CDR3, from cysteine to phenylalanine, totals 15 residues. CDR3 DNA only is kept here, 45 bases in frame from base 1. The germline V gene (reference sequence) supplies CDR1 LGHDT and CDR2 YNNKEL. V and J are truncated by 1 base and 7 bases respectively, leaving an intervening sequence of 13 bases. Moderately to severely active disease, a Clinical Activity Score of at least 3, a NOSPECS grade of at least 4, and a duration under 3 months were present in ophthalmopathy patients. Any patient with an uncontrolled infection, another autoimmune disease, pregnancy or lactation was excluded. Diagnoses relied on clinical symptoms, serum thyroxine and TRAb, thyroid ultrasound and orbital computed tomography. PBMCs were separated from roughly 10 ml of fresh peripheral blood using Ficoll-Paque density gradient centrifugation. Total RNA was extracted using Trizol reagent, and RNA quality was assessed on an Agilent 2100 Bioanalyzer.

This sample was taken from a study of T cells in Graves' hyperthyroidism and ophthalmopathy (dated by TCRdb to the late 2010s). A note on the overall study: Peripheral blood was collected at initial diagnosis, before any treatment. TCR V-J signatures able to tell the groups apart were searched for in a discovery cohort of 95 or so patients, of whom approximately 40 had Graves' ophthalmopathy and roughly 57 had stable Graves' hyperthyroidism. Prospective prediction of ophthalmopathy was tested in an independent validation cohort consisting of roughly 19 hyperthyroidism patients and 17 patients who later progressed to ophthalmopathy. The 100 or so discovery patients were divided at random into training and test sets in a 7:3 ratio. In addition, the study compared T-cell repertoires in thyroid tissue and in blood from five to seven Graves' hyperthyroidism patients. Once sampling was done, hyperthyroidism patients were given methimazole at a starting dose of 30 mg daily, whereas ophthalmopathy patients were given high-dose intravenous methylprednisolone. The paper reports TCR Vbeta CDR3 sequencing of approximately 140 peripheral blood samples: around 45 ophthalmopathy, about 75 hyperthyroidism and around 17 progressor patients.

General findings and caveats noted by the study authors: A model built on a 13 V-J signature distinguished ophthalmopathy from stable hyperthyroidism, reaching about 88% sensitivity and 81.08% specificity in cross-validation and 80%/75% in testing. Blood samples also contained most of the expanded thyroid clonotypes (frequency above 0.001), which suggests that blood repertoires may reflect thyroid immune responses. In validation, the model predicted progression to ophthalmopathy with over 60% sensitivity and over 72% specificity, a median of 6.5 months before onset. Sample size was not statistically predetermined, and investigators were not blinded to group allocation.

The TCR beta CDR3 regions were amplified from the RNA transcripts. The TCR CDR3 was subjected to a first round of RT-PCR using the HTBI primer set and the Qiagen OneStep RT-PCR kit. A second multiplex PCR round built the libraries, followed by size selection and purification. Sequencing of the libraries was done on an Illumina HiSeq2000 using paired-end 100 bp reads. As for the authors' bioinformatics: SOAPnuke was used to process the raw data, removing reads that contained adapters or uncalled bases, had a mean Phred below 15, or lacked an exact match to the constant primer or identifier. COPE v1.2.5 was used to merge high-quality paired reads, and clonotypes were defined as unique nucleotide sequences. MiTCR v1.1 was used to align the clonotypes against IMGT TRBV, TRBD and TRBJ reference segments. Only V-J combinations with frequency above 0.0001, covering 99% to 99.2% of repertoires, were analysed. The TCS score was defined as the ratio of F50 (clonal expansion) to E x V (chaos), calculated using BLOSUM62-based TCRdist between CDR3 peptides within each V-J. Welch's t-statistics and random forest reduced roughly 540 V-J features to 13, which were used in a naive Bayes classifier (R e1071). In-frame beta chains were kept once TCRdb had trimmed the public reads at Q25 with fastp and called clones with MiXCR. CDR3 protein duplicates are merged, each entry listing the most common genes and DNA. V and J calls and clone size were set by TCRdb, not the authors. This sample has around 390,000 distinct CDR3 sequences in its table, and around 13% of those were observed once. Clones ranked in the top ten supply roughly 21% of the sample.

Recombination joined TRBV3-1 with TRBJ2-2; the D gene cannot be named for sure. The TCR comes from a woman aged 30 to 39 with Graves' ophthalmopathy. The sequencing sample was made of blood. The CDR3 loop reads CASSQGQVVYGELFF. Here is the DNA: TGTGCCAGCAGCCAAGGGCAGGTGGTTTACGGGGAGCTGTTTTTT. The full variable domain, with segments outside the CDR3 supplied by the reference TRBV3-1 and TRBJ2-2 proteins, appears as DTAVSQTPKYLVTQMGNDKSIKCEQNLGHDTMYWYKQDSKKFLKIMFSYNNKELIINETVPNRFSPKSPDKAHLNLHINSLELGDSAVYFCASSQGQVVYGELFFGEGSRLTVL.